One T cell receptor (beta chain) is described in this entry. Its recognized antigen is unknown. The record has no base qualities; no much larger clone is one base away. This record belongs to a study of cytomegalovirus exposure and HLA in healthy donors (dated by TCRdb to about 2017). About the study as a whole: According to an earlier analysis of around 600 of the donors, 150 million to 200 million T cells yielded 120 million or so unique TCR beta sequences and about 300 Gb of sequence data. A few DR-DQ haplotypes were treated as single units for association and clustering because of strong linkage in the cohort. Across about 380 genotyped donors of the cohort, an average of roughly 230,000 unique TCR beta nucleotide sequences per donor were sequenced, and roughly a sixth of those sequences were non-productive. A later analysis re-analyzed previously published TCR beta repertoires from approximately 700 donors and added high-resolution HLA genotyping to study TCR occurrence patterns. Roughly 300 gigabases of sequencing data and around 88 million unique TCR sequences made up an early release that covered several hundred HLA-typed donors. Rather than drawing on any new phenotypic data, the later analysis identified candidate immune exposures from TCR beta sequences and the way those sequences occurred across donors. The genetic ancestry cluster associated with self-reported Caucasian donors included around four fifths of the roughly 390 genotyped donors. The study profiled the T cell repertoires of about 640 subjects by immunosequencing and related them to cytomegalovirus serostatus. An earlier analysis of some 500 of the donors applied high-throughput TCR beta sequencing to assess whether each TCR beta V gene segment acted as functional or pseudogenic. All discovery cohort repertoires had been generated using a single sequencing platform. Donor age, sex, ethnicity and CMV serostatus were compiled together with the repertoire data. The number of donors typed differed by locus, with roughly 620-630 for A, B, C, DRB1 and DQB1, roughly 520 for DQA1, over 600 for DPA1, and under 490 for DPB1. To predict cytomegalovirus infection status, the study combined high-throughput TCR immunosequencing, statistical association of individual TCRs with disease status, and machine learning. In addition to the first cohort of roughly 670 subjects, a separate validation cohort of 130 or so different subjects was used. HLA typing covered class I and class II loci at four-digit resolution. A later genetic analysis took genome-wide SNP genotypes for about 55% of the 666 donors and used that subset as a discovery cohort. The aim of the study was to test whether cataloging public T cell receptors could identify signatures of past pathogen exposure.

The study at large found these results: The cohort was sequenced for TCR beta chains only, and without alpha or paired-chain data the features that could be detected were limited. At a false discovery rate of 0.05, a later analysis linked some 18,000 TCR beta sequences to specific HLA alleles. Linkage disequilibrium might explain the correlated functional status among segregating V segments, but an unknown experimental factor could not be excluded. The sequencing pipeline was judged likely to have produced a cluster of highly shared sequence variants as a technical artifact. In a later analysis, TCR association rates were found to vary across HLA loci, with the most associated TCRs seen for DRB1 alleles and the fewest for HLA-C alleles. Because the 87-base-pair reads could not distinguish some IMGT-functional V segments, including TRBV6-2 and TRBV6-3, those segments were excluded. Roughly uniform sequencing depth across donors was assumed in presence/absence analyses, although this assumption may not hold. The study listed over 150 TCR beta chains as associated with cytomegalovirus. Because HLA typing was missing for some donors at each locus, association tests included only the typed subset. In an earlier analysis of roughly 500 of the donors, most TCR beta V segments appeared in productive rearrangements about 87% or about 30% of the time, broadly matching IMGT annotations. It was suggested by the authors that the approach could potentially be generalized to other disease states and immunological phenotypes. A later analysis reported that several top co-occurrence clusters appeared linked to parvovirus B19, influenza, CMV and Epstein-Barr virus. Because counts were too low, about 15 rarely observed V segments, including chromosome 9 orphons, were left out of the earlier analysis of some 600 of the donors. In a later analysis, HLA-associated TCR beta chains were found to be more clonally expanded and to have lower generation probabilities than equally common non-associated chains. Assigning TCR associations to individual alleles was difficult when HLA alleles, especially DR and DQ, strongly co-occurred. The only immune exposure information available for the cohort was CMV serostatus. Across donors, most TCR sequences were observed very rarely, whereas some public TCRs were present in many individuals. An association between a missense DCLRE1C variant and V-gene and J-gene trimming of TCR beta chains was found in a later genetic analysis and replicated in an independent cohort. In vitro tests confirmed that a few of the cytomegalovirus-associated TCR beta chains recognize cytomegalovirus antigens. According to a later genetic analysis, donors in an Asian-associated ancestry cluster had fewer N-insertions in productive TCRs than the approximately 710-donor mean. A further reported finding was that TCR beta sequences accurately predicted the HLA-A and HLA-B alleles for most subjects in the first cohort. In both the original and validation cohorts, the classifier was reported to diagnose cytomegalovirus status with high specificity and sensitivity. Most CMV-associated TCR beta chains appeared to be HLA-restricted in a later analysis, and the HLA associations seemed to be driven largely by CMV exposure.

Trimming removed 6 bases from V and 5 bases from J; the gene matches leave 11 bases unexplained. CDR1 and CDR2 are read off the germline V gene as MDHEN and SYDVKM. Its CDR3 holds 15 amino acids, cysteine through phenylalanine. The CDR3 DNA has 45 bases and is translated from base 1. The cohort was made up of 650 to 700 healthy bone marrow donors. All cohort members were sampled while nominally healthy, although unrecorded immune exposures were likely present. The donor was CMV seropositive and was included in the group of 250 to 300 seropositive cohort members. A peripheral blood sample was provided by each donor, and peripheral blood mononuclear cells were used for TCR beta sequencing. The Qiagen DNeasy Blood Extraction Kit was used to extract genomic DNA from the blood cell samples. Library preparation employed the immunoSEQ multiplex PCR assay. The multiplex PCR relied on a mix of 60 forward primers for TCR Vbeta segments and 13 reverse primers for TCR Jbeta segments. The CDR3 region of rearranged TCR beta genes was amplified from genomic DNA by a multiplex PCR assay. The amplified TCR beta libraries were sequenced on the Illumina HiSeq System as 87-base-pair reads. On the study's bioinformatics: A later analysis tallied roughly 80 million unique TCR beta chains across the 666 repertoires, and roughly 11 million of those chains were shared by two or more donors. A nearest-neighbor algorithm error-corrected the raw reads and collapsed the reads into unique sequences, merging closely related sequences to remove PCR and sequencing errors. Alignment of CDR3 sequences to IMGT reference sequences was used to assign V, D and J gene segments. Each retained sequence needed at least a six-nucleotide match to both a V gene segment and a J gene segment. Rearrangements were called productive when the CDR3 lacked stop codons and stayed in frame with V and J; all others were non-productive. CDR3 was defined by IMGT convention, running from the second conserved V-encoded cysteine to the conserved J-encoded phenylalanine. The earlier analysis of around 640 of the donors excluded sequences that lacked an unambiguous match to a single V gene segment. In an earlier analysis of several hundred of the donors, a V segment was called functional when productive rearrangements were above 56.7%, and segregating when the standard deviation between donors exceeded 5%. A statistical classification framework was built for diagnosing cytomegalovirus status from the catalog of TCR beta chain sequences. A later analysis assigned V and J genes by comparing TCR nucleotide sequences with IMGT/GENE-DB human TR gene sequences. In a later analysis, CDR3 sequences and most-parsimonious VDJ recombination scenarios were assigned using the TCRdist pipeline. In a later analysis, each TCR beta chain was defined by its CDR3 amino acid sequence together with its V-gene family, and reads lacking a unique V-gene family were excluded. A later analysis removed several hundred highly shared, low-generation-probability nucleotide sequences to deal with suspected cross-contamination and a sequencing artifact. A later analysis calculated a clonal expansion index for each public chain from normalized within-repertoire ranks of inferred template counts. In a later analysis, generation probabilities were computed using a VDJ recombination model fitted to out-of-frame rearrangements, and the results were checked against IGoR. Hypergeometric tests were used in a later analysis to score TCR-TCR, TCR-HLA and TCR-CMV co-occurrence, with a repertoire-size bias correction applied to the TCR pairs. False discovery rates were estimated in a later analysis by permuting HLA or CMV assignments 20 times. In a later analysis, co-occurring TCRs were grouped with DBSCAN, and TCRdist sequence similarity was added when clustering was performed within HLA-allele-positive subsets. For co-occurrence clustering, repertoires with fewer than 30,000 or more than 120,000 public chains were excluded, along with roughly 5 repertoires with anomalous nucleotide sharing. TCRdb took over this immuneACCESS table, retaining in-frame rearrangements with V and J assigned. Such tables are incomplete; in checked studies, under half of the missing clones stem from an unresolved V gene, and the remainder is unexplained. D and trimming come from the DNA, and the V and J calls and clone size come from that table. In this sample the table shows under 200,000 clones, just under 80% of which occur a single time. Jointly, the top ten make up 3.1% of the sample.

The specimen sequenced was PBMCs. The clonotype comes from a woman between 45 and 60 years old in good health and CMV-seropositive. The chain is made from TRBV28 and TRBJ1-1; TRBD1 matches 8 bases in the middle. The CDR3 region reads CASSLTGDRVTEAFF. The base sequence is TGTGCCAGCAGCTTGACAGGGGACAGAGTAACTGAAGCTTTCTTT.